This TCR beta chain was observed in a study of identical twins. Study-level points and caveats: Among out-of-frame alpha sequences shared by twins, low generation probability occurred in excess. The study based its conclusions on cross-sectional statistical analysis and did not follow the same donors. There were fewer insertions in abundant cord blood beta clonotypes, but memory repertoires showed no such pattern.

From the 5' RACE reads, TCRdb called clonotypes with MiXCR, one entry per CDR3 protein. The table lists roughly 1.6 million distinct CDR3 sequences, about 32% of them singletons. The donor group consisted entirely of healthy Caucasians. The V segment lost 3 bases and the J segment 1 base; nucleotides outside the gene matches: 3. The CDR3 has 14 amino acids. CDR1 and CDR2 from the germline V gene are MGHRA and YSYEKL. There are a few counts of this clonotype. Its antigen is undetermined. Sequencing used cord blood. This chain joins TRBV4-1 and TRBJ2-7; 7 bases are a match to TRBD2. The TCR sequence derives from a newborn girl in good health. The CDR3 DNA reads as TGCGCCAGCAGCCATGGACTAGGATCCTACGAGCAGTACTTC. Its translation: CASSHGLGSYEQYF.